This TCR beta chain was sequenced during a study of blood T cell repertoires in COVID-19. About the study: COVID-19 samples collected from the United States, Italy and Spain covered acute and convalescent phases. In each case, the material was cDNA or gDNA derived from T cells, B-cell-depleted T cells, or PBMCs.

This CDR3 region has 17 residues. With 0 bases removed from V and 2 bases from J, the gap between germline ends came to 15 bases. Germline CDR1 is SGHTS and CDR2 is YDEGEE. Seattle enrolled patients during active infection and tracked them longitudinally. Under the authors' procedure: Reference gene primer amplification yielded estimated nucleated cell counts. Clones were sequenced by immunoSEQ multiplex PCR, and TCRdb holds only the in-frame ones, with some missing. V and J calls and clone size are copied from that table; D and trimming were computed from the DNA. The sample lists 150,000 to 250,000 clones; roughly 83% were seen once.

The sequenced sample was peripheral blood. The chain has TRBV5-8 and TRBJ2-1; D ambiguous. The sequence was obtained from a woman aged 40 to 50 with COVID-19, enrolled during active disease. The DNA for the CDR3 is TGTGCCAGCAGCTTGGCCTACAGACAAACAACCTACAATGAGCAGTTCTTC. Its protein is CASSLAYRQTTYNEQFF.